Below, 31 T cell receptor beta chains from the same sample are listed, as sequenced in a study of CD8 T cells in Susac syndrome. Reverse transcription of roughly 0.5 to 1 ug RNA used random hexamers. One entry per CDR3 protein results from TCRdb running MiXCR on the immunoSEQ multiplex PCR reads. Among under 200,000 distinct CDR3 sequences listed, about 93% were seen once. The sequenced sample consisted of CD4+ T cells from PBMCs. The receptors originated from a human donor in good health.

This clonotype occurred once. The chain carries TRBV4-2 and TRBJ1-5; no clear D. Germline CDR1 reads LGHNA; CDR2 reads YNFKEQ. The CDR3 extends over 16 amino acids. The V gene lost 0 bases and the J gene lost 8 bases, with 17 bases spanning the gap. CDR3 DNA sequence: TGTGCCAGCAGCCAAGATCAATTAGGCAGATCAGAGCCCCAGCATTTT. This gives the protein CASSQDQLGRSEPQHF.

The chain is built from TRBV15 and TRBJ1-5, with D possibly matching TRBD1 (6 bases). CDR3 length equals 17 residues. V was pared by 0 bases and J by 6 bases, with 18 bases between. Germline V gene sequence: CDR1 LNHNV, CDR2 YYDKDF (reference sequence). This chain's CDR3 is CATSREGAGEFVQPQHF. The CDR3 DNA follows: TGTGCCACCAGCAGAGAAGGGGCAGGGGAATTCGTTCAGCCCCAGCATTTT.

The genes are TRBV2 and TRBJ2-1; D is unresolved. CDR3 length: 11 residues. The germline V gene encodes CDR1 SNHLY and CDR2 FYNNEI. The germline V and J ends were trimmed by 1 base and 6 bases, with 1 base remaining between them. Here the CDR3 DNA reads TGTGCCAGCAGTGAAGTCAATGAGCAGTTCTTC. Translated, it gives CASSEVNEQFF.

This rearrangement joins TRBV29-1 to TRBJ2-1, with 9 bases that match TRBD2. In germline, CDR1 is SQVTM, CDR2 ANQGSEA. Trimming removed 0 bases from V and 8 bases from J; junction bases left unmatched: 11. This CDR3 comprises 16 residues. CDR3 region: CSVEDGGGGAGYEQFF. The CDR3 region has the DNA TGCAGCGTTGAAGATGGCGGCGGGGGGGCCGGTTATGAGCAGTTCTTC.

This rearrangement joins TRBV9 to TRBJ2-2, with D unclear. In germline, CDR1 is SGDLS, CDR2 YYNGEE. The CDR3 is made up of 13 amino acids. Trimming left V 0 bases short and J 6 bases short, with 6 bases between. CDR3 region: CASSVVGSGELFF. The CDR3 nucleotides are TGTGCCAGCAGCGTAGTCGGCTCCGGGGAGCTGTTTTTT.

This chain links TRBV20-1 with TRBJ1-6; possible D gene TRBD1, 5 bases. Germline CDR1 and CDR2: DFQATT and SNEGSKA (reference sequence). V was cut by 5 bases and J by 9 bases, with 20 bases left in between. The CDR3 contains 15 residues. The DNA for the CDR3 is TGCAGTGCTCCCGGGGGGGGATTATTAGGTTCACCCCTCCACTTT. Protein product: CSAPGGGLLGSPLHF.

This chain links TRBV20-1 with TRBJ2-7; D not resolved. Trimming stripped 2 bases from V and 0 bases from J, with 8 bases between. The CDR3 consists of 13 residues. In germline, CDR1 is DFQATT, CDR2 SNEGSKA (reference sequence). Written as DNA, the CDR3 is TGCAGTGCTAGAAACATAGGCTCCTACGAGCAGTACTTC. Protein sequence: CSARNIGSYEQYF.

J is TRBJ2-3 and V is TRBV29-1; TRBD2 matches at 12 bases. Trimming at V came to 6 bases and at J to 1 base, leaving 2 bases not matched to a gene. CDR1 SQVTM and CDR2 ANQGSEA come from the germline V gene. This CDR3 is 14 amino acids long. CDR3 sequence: CSVRLAGGTDTQYF. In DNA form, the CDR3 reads TGCAGCGTCAGACTAGCGGGGGGCACAGATACGCAGTATTTT.

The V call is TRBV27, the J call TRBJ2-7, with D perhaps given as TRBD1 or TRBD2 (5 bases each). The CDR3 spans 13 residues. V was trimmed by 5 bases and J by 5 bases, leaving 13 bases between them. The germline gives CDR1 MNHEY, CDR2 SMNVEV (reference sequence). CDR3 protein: CASSQQGRDEQYF. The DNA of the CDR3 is TGTGCCAGCAGTCAGCAGGGACGAGACGAGCAGTACTTC.

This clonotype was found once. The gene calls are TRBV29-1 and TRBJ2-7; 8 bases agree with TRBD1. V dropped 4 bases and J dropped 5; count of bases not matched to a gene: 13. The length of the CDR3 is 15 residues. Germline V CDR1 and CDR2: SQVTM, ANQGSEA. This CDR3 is CSVAPPARQGNEQYF. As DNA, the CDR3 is TGCAGCGTTGCCCCGCCCGCGAGACAGGGGAACGAGCAGTACTTC.

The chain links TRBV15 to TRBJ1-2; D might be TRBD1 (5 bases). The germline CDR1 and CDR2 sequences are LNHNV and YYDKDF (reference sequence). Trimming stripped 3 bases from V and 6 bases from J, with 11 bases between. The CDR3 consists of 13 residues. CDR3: CATSRARGDGYTF. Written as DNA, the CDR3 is TGTGCCACCAGCAGGGCCCGGGGGGATGGCTACACCTTC.

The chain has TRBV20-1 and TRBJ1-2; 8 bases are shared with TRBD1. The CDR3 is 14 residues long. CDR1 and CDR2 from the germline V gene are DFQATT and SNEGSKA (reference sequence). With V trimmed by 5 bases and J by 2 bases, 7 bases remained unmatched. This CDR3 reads CSAGRRQGNYGYTF. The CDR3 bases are TGCAGTGCTGGGAGGAGACAGGGGAACTATGGCTACACCTTC.

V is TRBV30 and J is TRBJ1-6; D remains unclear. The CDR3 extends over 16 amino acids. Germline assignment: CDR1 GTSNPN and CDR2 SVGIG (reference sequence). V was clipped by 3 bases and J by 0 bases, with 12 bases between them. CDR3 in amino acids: CAWRADRSSYNSPLHF. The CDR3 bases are TGTGCCTGGAGGGCCGACCGAAGCTCCTATAATTCACCCCTCCACTTT.

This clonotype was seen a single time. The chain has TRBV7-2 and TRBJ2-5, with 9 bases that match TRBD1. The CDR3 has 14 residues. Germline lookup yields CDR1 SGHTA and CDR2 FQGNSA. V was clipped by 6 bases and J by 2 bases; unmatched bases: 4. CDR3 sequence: CASSPDRGQETQYF. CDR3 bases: TGTGCCAGCAGTCCTGACAGGGGGCAAGAGACCCAGTACTTC.

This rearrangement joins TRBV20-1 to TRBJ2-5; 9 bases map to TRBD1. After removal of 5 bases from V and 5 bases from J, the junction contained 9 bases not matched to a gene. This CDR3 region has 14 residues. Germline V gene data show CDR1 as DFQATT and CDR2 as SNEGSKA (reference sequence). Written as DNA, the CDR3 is TGCAGTGCTGATTCACAGGGGGCGGGCGAGACCCAGTACTTC. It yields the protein CSADSQGAGETQYF.

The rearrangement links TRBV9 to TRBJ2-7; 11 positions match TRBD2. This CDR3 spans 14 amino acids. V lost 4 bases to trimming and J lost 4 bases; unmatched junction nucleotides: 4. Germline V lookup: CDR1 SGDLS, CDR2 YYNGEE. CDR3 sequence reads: CASSTSSGGYEQYF. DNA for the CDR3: TGTGCCAGCAGCACCTCTAGCGGGGGGTACGAGCAGTACTTC.

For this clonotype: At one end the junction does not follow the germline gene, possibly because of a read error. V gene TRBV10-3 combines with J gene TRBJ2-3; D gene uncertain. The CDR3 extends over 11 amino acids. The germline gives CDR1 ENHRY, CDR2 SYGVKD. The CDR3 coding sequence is TGTGCCATCAGCTCAGGAGAGCAGTTCGATTTT. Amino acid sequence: CAISSGEQFDF.

CDR3 nucleotide sequence: TGTGCCAGCAGTTCCGCCCGGCAGGGAGAGACCCAGTACTTC. It translates to CASSSARQGETQYF. The chain has TRBV12-3 or TRBV12-4 and TRBJ2-5; tentative D call: TRBD1 (5 bases). V gave up 4 bases and J gave up 4 bases, with 13 bases separating them. The CDR3 length is 14 residues.

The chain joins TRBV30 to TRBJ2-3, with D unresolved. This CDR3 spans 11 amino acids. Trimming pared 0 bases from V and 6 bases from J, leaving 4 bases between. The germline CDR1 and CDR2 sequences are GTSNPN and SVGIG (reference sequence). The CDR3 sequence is CAWSVFDTQYF. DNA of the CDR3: TGTGCCTGGAGTGTATTTGATACGCAGTATTTT.

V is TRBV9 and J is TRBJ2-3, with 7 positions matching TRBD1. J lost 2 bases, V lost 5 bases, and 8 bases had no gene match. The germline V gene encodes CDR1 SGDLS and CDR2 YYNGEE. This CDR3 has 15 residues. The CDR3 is CASSTGTVSTDTQYF. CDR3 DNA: TGTGCCAGCAGTACCGGGACAGTTTCCACAGATACGCAGTATTTT.

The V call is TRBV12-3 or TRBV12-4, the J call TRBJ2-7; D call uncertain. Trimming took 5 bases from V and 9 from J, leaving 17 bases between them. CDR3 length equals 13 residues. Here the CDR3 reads CASSPRGRSVQYF. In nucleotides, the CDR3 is TGTGCCAGCAGTCCACGAGGACGGTCCGTGCAGTACTTC.

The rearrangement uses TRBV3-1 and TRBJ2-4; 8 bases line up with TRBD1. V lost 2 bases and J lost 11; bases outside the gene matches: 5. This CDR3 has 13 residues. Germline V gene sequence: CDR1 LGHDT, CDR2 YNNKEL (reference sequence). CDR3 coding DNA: TGTGCCAGCAGCCAAATGGGACAGGTCGTTCAGTACTTC. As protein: CASSQMGQVVQYF.

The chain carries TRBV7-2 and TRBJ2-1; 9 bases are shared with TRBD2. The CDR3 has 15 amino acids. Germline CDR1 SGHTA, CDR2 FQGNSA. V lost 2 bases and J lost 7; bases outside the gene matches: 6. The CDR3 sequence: CASSLSSSGVNEQFF. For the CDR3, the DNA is TGTGCCAGCAGCTTATCGTCTAGCGGGGTTAATGAGCAGTTCTTC.

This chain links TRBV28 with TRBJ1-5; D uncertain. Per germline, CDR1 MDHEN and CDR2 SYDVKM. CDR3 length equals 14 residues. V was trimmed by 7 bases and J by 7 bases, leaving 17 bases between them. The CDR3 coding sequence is TGTGCCAGCACCTCCAAGAGGGTGGGACAGCCCCAGCATTTT. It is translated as CASTSKRVGQPQHF.

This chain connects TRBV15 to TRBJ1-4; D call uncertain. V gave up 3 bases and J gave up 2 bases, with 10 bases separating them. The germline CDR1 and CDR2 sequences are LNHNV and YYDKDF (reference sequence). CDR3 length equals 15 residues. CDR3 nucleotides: TGTGCCACCAGCAGTCAAGGACCCACTAATGAAAAACTGTTTTTT. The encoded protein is CATSSQGPTNEKLFF.

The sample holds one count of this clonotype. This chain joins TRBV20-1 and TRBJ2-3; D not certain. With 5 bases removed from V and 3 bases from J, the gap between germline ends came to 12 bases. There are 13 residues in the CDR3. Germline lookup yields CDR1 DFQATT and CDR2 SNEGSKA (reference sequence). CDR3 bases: TGCAGTGCTGGGCCCAAGCCTACAGATACGCAGTATTTT. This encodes CSAGPKPTDTQYF.

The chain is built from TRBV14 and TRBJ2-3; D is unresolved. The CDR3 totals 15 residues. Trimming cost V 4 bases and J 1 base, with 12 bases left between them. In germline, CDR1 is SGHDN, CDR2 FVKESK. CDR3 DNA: TGTGCCAGCAGCCCGCCATTTGGAGGCACAGATACGCAGTATTTT. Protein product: CASSPPFGGTDTQYF.

CDR3 coding DNA: TGCGCCAGCAGCTTCGGGGGAGAGAGCACAGATACGCAGTATTTT. Its protein is CASSFGGESTDTQYF. The chain is built from TRBV5-1 and TRBJ2-3, with D possibly matching TRBD2 (6 bases). Germline V gene data show CDR1 as SGHRS and CDR2 as YFSETQ. With 2 bases removed from V and 0 bases from J, the gap between germline ends came to 10 bases. The CDR3 totals 15 residues.

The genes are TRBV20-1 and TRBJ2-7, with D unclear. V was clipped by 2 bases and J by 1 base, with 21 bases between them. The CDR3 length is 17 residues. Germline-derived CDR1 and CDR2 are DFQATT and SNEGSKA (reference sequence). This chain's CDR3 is CSARYQGPNEVSYEQYF. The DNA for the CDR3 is TGCAGTGCTAGATACCAAGGCCCCAATGAGGTTTCCTACGAGCAGTACTTC.

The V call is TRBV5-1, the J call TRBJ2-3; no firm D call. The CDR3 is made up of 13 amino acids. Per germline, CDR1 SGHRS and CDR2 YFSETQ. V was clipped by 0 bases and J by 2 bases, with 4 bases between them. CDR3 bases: TGCGCCAGCAGCTTGGGCAACACAGATACGCAGTATTTT. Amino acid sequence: CASSLGNTDTQYF.

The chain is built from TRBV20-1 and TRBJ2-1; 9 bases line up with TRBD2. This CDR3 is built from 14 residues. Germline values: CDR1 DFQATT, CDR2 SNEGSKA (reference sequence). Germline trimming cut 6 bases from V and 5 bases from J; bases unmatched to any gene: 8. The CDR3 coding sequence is TGCAGTGCCCGTAGCGGGGGTCGTCACAATGAGCAGTTCTTC. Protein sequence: CSARSGGRHNEQFF.